This section outlines one T cell receptor beta chain sequence together with its context. The PCR used 60 Vbeta and 13 Jbeta primers. Using immunoSEQ multiplex PCR, the repertoire was profiled, and TCRdb retains in-frame clones only, with some absent. The sample lists 200,000 or so clones, approximately 79% occurring once. These data come from a study of cytomegalovirus exposure and HLA in healthy donors. Trimming pared 7 bases from V and 6 bases from J, leaving 9 bases between. CDR1 SGHTS and CDR2 YDEGEE come from the germline V gene. The CDR3 contains 11 residues. The sequenced material came from PBMCs. V gene TRBV5-8 combines with J gene TRBJ2-3, with no clear D. The TCR comes from a man aged 50-59 years in good health and CMV-seronegative. This CDR3 is CASVLRDTQYF. In DNA form, the CDR3 reads TGTGCCAGCGTCTTGCGGGATACGCAGTATTTT.